The 23 T cell receptor beta chains given below trace back to one sample, sequenced in a study of CD8+ T cells in alopecia areata. Markers including CD4, CD8alpha, NKG2D and NKG2ACE guided sorting of pooled cutaneous lymph node cells. After isolation, RNA underwent reverse transcription to generate cDNA as the sequencing template. Clones were sequenced by immunoSEQ multiplex PCR, and TCRdb holds only the in-frame ones, with some missing. The sample includes about 9,000 clones, none of them occurring once. Sequenced input: CD8+ T cells sorted from a lymph node. These receptors were taken from a C3H/HeJ mouse with alopecia areata. Mouse MHC haplotype: H2-k.

By proportion, this clone is medium-sized. Gene names denote mouse genes. The CDR3 is cut off 4 residues early in the read; its end comes from the germline J gene. The gene calls are TRBV13-1 and TRBJ1-2; 9 positions match TRBD1. This CDR3 comprises 17 residues. The V gene end was trimmed by 0 bases and the J gene end by 0 bases; junction bases not matched to a gene: 6. The germline gives CDR1 NSHNY, CDR2 SYGAGN. The CDR3 loop is CASSDVPGQGSNSDYTF. The part of the CDR3 DNA that was read is TGTGCCAGCAGTGATGTCCCGGGACAGGGATCAAACTCC.

There are many counts of this clone. Gene names refer to mouse genes. Read coverage stops 4 residues before the CDR3 terminus; the germline J gene supplies the remainder. This chain links TRBV13-1 with TRBJ1-2; D not certain. The CDR3 runs to 13 residues. Trimming pared 1 base from V and 2 bases from J, leaving 6 bases between. Per the germline V gene, CDR1 is NSHNY and CDR2 is SYGAGN. The CDR3 loop is CASSDLGNSDYTF. The CDR3 bases that were read are TGTGCCAGCAGTGATCTGGGGAACTCC.

This clone ranks as medium-sized. Germline and genes here are mouse. Coverage ceases 4 residues before the CDR3 finishes, and the germline J gene fills in the end. V and J are TRBV19 and TRBJ2-7, with TRBD1 matching 10 bases. CDR1 and CDR2 (germline): FNHDT, SITEND (reference sequence). The CDR3 sequence is 14 residues long. CDR3 amino acids: CASSIRGQGYEQYF. CDR3 DNA (partial): TGTGCCAGCAGTATTAGGGGACAGGGGTAT.

In this sample, this clone turned up many times. Genes and germline come from the mouse. The CDR3 end falls 4 residues outside the read, so it is completed with the germline J gene. This chain connects TRBV29 to TRBJ2-5, with 9 bases that match TRBD1. The CDR3 has 16 residues. Germline CDR1 is MSHET and CDR2 is SYDVDS. The DNA read from the CDR3 is TGTGCTAGCAGTTTAGGGGGGACAGGGATCCGGGAC. The encoded protein is CASSLGGTGIRD. The complete CDR3 protein is CASSLGGTGIRDTQYF.

This clone was recorded a few times. Germline and genes here are mouse. The DNA ends 4 residues before the CDR3 does, and the rest of the CDR3 is filled in from the germline J gene. The chain joins TRBV13-2 to TRBJ2-1, with 10 bases fitting TRBD2. Per the germline V gene, CDR1 is NNHNN and CDR2 is SYGAGS (reference sequence). Trimming took 2 bases from V and 1 from J; bases not matched to a gene: 3. CDR3 length: 16 amino acids. This CDR3 is CASGEPTGGNYAEQFF. The CDR3 bases that were read are TGTGCCAGCGGTGAGCCGACTGGGGGGAACTATGCT.

This clone was picked up a small number of times. The gene symbols are mouse symbols. Coverage ceases 4 residues before the CDR3 finishes, and the germline J gene fills in the end. The chain carries TRBV14 and TRBJ1-1, with 8 bases matching TRBD1. Per the germline V gene, CDR1 is SGHDT and CDR2 is FRDEAV. J lost 0 bases, V lost 4 bases, and 2 bases had no gene match. This CDR3 region has 14 residues. CDR3 residues: CASSPQGANTEVFF. The part of the CDR3 DNA that was read is TGTGCCAGCAGTCCACAGGGGGCAAACACA.

This clone showed up many times. Gene names and germline refer to mouse. With the read ending 4 residues before the CDR3 end, the germline J gene is used to fill in that end. This rearrangement joins TRBV12-1 to TRBJ1-2; D is possibly TRBD1 (6 bases). The V gene's germline CDR1 is SGHSN and CDR2 HYEKVE. V gave up 0 bases and J gave up 4 bases, with 14 bases separating them. This CDR3 is built from 15 residues. CDR3 DNA (partial): TGTGCCAGCTCTCTCGCGGGGGGCCATAGCTCC. This sequence encodes CASSLAGGHSS. The whole CDR3 protein reads CASSLAGGHSSDYTF. The full variable domain, with the rest looked up from reference TRBV12-1 and TRBJ1-2, is DSGVVQSPRHIIKEKGGRSVLTCIPISGHSNVVWYQQTLGKELKFLIQHYEKVERDKGFLPSRFSVQQFDDYHSEMNMSALELEDSAMYFCASSLAGGHSSDYTFGSGTRLLVI.

This clone was observed many times. Gene names are mouse gene names. The read terminates 4 residues ahead of where the CDR3 ends, so the germline J gene completes it. J is TRBJ2-3 and V is TRBV12-1, with 7 bases that match TRBD2. The junction had 5 bases not matched to a gene; V was cut back by 0 bases and J by 0 bases. The CDR3 contains 16 residues. The germline V gene encodes CDR1 SGHSN and CDR2 HYEKVE. CDR3: CASSLGGGFSAETLYF. The covered CDR3 bases are TGTGCCAGCTCTCTCGGGGGGGGGTTTAGTGCAGAA.

This clone was seen repeatedly, ten times or more. The gene symbols are mouse symbols. The read terminates 4 residues ahead of where the CDR3 ends, so the germline J gene completes it. V and J are TRBV29 and TRBJ2-1; 9 bases align to TRBD1. J lost 3 bases, V lost 7 bases, and 4 bases had no gene match. This CDR3 spans 14 amino acids. Germline V gives CDR1 MSHET, CDR2 SYDVDS. The chain's CDR3 is CASTPGQGYAEQFF. CDR3 DNA, as far as it was read: TGTGCTAGCACTCCGGGACAGGGCTATGCT.

For this clone: The germline and genes are mouse ones. The read halts 4 residues ahead of the CDR3 end, with the missing end drawn from the germline J gene. This chain connects TRBV4 to TRBJ2-7; 9 bases are shared with TRBD2. Germline CDR1 and CDR2: LGHDT and YNNKQL (reference sequence). The ends lost 8 bases at V and 2 bases at J; junction bases unmatched: 4. The CDR3 runs 13 residues. CDR3 DNA (partial): TGTGCCAGCGAGACTGGGGGAGCCTAT. It codes for CASETGGAY. The whole CDR3 protein is CASETGGAYEQYF.

This clone was detected many times. The gene names here belong to mouse. The read stops 4 residues short of the end of the CDR3; the missing end is completed from the germline J gene. J is TRBJ2-7 and V is TRBV13-2; the match to TRBD2 covers 10 bases. CDR3 length: 14 residues. Germline V CDR1 and CDR2: NNHNN, SYGAGS (reference sequence). The CDR3 is CASGGTGGSYEQYF. CDR3 DNA (partial): TGTGCCAGCGGTGGGACTGGGGGATCATAT.

The sample holds many counts of this clone. Gene names are mouse gene names. From the germline J gene comes the end of the CDR3, since the read stops 4 residues before it. The chain recombines TRBV5 with TRBJ2-3; D might be TRBD1 (7 bases). V lost 2 bases and J lost 2, with 14 bases in between. Per germline, CDR1 LGHNA and CDR2 YNLKQL (reference sequence). This CDR3 is built from 16 residues. CDR3 bases read: TGTGCCAGCAGCCAATTAGGAGGGGGCGATGCAGAA. It specifies CASSQLGGGDAE. The complete CDR3 protein is CASSQLGGGDAETLYF.

This clone was seen repeatedly, ten times or more. Gene names are the mouse ones. The CDR3 loop reads CASGEVGTSAETLYF. The part of the CDR3 DNA that was read is TGTGCCAGCGGTGAGGTGGGGACTAGTGCAGAA. The chain links TRBV13-2 to TRBJ2-3; TRBD2 might be the D (6 bases). Read coverage stops 4 residues before the CDR3 terminus; the germline J gene supplies the remainder. Trimming removed 2 bases from V and 0 bases from J, with 10 bases in between. From germline, CDR1 is NNHNN and CDR2 SYGAGS (reference sequence). The CDR3 loop spans 15 amino acids.

Many counts were recorded for this clone. Mouse germline and gene names are used. The observed sequence ends 4 residues before the CDR3 terminus, with the missing tail filled in from the germline J gene. In the same sample, other DNA sequences code for this CDR3. This chain uses TRBV1 with TRBJ2-1; 10 nucleotides align to TRBD2. Germline values: CDR1 NSQYPW, CDR2 LRSPGD (reference sequence). With 3 bases clipped from V and 4 bases from J, the junction kept 3 bases outside the gene matches. CDR3 length: 15 residues. Incomplete CDR3 DNA: TGCACCTGCAGTGCGCCGGGACTGGGGTATGCT. This translates into CTCSAPGLGYA. The CDR3 in full is CTCSAPGLGYAEQFF.

This clone was found many times. The gene names given are mouse names. The missing CDR3 end, 4 residues past where the read stops, is filled in from the germline J gene. The chain carries TRBV19 and TRBJ2-7; 8 nucleotides align to TRBD2. Unmatched junction bases numbered 3, after V lost 4 bases and J lost 3 bases. The CDR3 is 13 residues long. CDR1 FNHDT and CDR2 SITEND come from the germline V gene (reference sequence). The CDR3 region is CASSPGLDYEQYF. Incomplete CDR3 DNA: TGTGCCAGCAGTCCGGGACTGGACTAT.

This clone was counted between two and nine times. The genes and germline here are from mouse. The read halts 3 residues ahead of the CDR3 end, with the missing end drawn from the germline J gene. The chain recombines TRBV13-2 with TRBJ1-6, with TRBD1 matching 9 bases. TRBJ1-6 is recorded as an ORF, its role being uncertain. Germline V gene lookup returns CDR1 NNHNN and CDR2 SYGAGS (reference sequence). With V trimmed by 5 bases and J by 6 bases, 3 bases remained unmatched. This CDR3 contains 14 residues. CDR3 bases read: TGTGCCAGCGGCCCGGGACAGGGTAATTCGCCC. Protein product: CASGPGQGNSP. The whole CDR3 protein reads CASGPGQGNSPLYF.

In this sample, this clone turned up many times. Gene and germline names: mouse. The read falls 4 residues short of the CDR3 end, and the missing part is taken from the germline J gene. The rearrangement uses TRBV16 and TRBJ1-1; 10 nucleotides line up with TRBD1. After removal of 5 bases from V and 4 bases from J, the junction contained 4 bases not matched to a gene. This CDR3 has 14 amino acids. In germline, CDR1 is SGHSA, CDR2 FRNQAP. The CDR3 sequence: CASSPTGGGTEVFF. The DNA read from the CDR3 is TGTGCAAGCAGCCCGACAGGGGGCGGCACA.

This clone has at least ten counts. Here the gene names and germline are mouse. The read terminates 4 residues before the CDR3 end, so the remaining end is supplied by the germline J gene. The chain combines TRBV29 with TRBJ2-7, with 9 bases that match TRBD1. Per germline, CDR1 MSHET and CDR2 SYDVDS. V lost 1 base and J lost 3; bases outside the gene matches: 4. The CDR3 is 15 residues long. CDR3 bases read: TGTGCTAGCAGTTTATGGGGACAGGGCCACTAT. It translates to CASSLWGQGHY. The whole CDR3 reads CASSLWGQGHYEQYF. Based on the CDR3 plus reference TRBV29 and TRBJ2-7, the full variable domain is DMKVTQMPRYLIKRMGENVLLECGQDMSHETMYWYRQDPGLGLQLIYISYDVDSNSEGDIPKGYRVSRKKREHFSLILDSAKTNQTSVYFCASSLWGQGHYEQYFGPGTRLTVL.

This clone counts as medium-sized (0.01 to 0.1%). The germline and genes are mouse ones. The read falls 3 residues short of the CDR3 end, and the missing part is taken from the germline J gene. The chain is built from TRBV13-3 and TRBJ1-6; tentatively, D is TRBD1 (6 bases). TRBJ1-6 is given ORF status, its function remaining uncertain. The CDR3 sequence is 14 residues long. V was clipped by 3 bases and J by 3 bases, with 7 bases between them. From germline, CDR1 is NNHDY and CDR2 SYVADS. This chain's CDR3 is CASSGTDYNSPLYF. CDR3 bases read: TGTGCCAGCAGTGGGACAGACTATAATTCGCCC.

This clone occurred many times. All gene names here are mouse names. With the read ending 4 residues before the CDR3 end, the germline J gene is used to fill in that end. V usage is TRBV13-3 and J usage is TRBJ2-1; tentatively, D is TRBD2 (7 bases). Between the trimmed V and J ends, which lost 3 bases and 0 bases, there was a span of 13 bases. Per germline, CDR1 NNHDY and CDR2 SYVADS. The CDR3 loop spans 16 amino acids. The CDR3 reads CASSAGGRGNYAEQFF. The CDR3 bases that were read are TGTGCCAGCAGTGCGGGGGGCAGGGGTAACTATGCT.

This clone was seen many times. Gene names follow the mouse nomenclature. The sequence runs out 4 residues before the end of the CDR3; the remainder is reconstructed from the germline J gene. The chain combines TRBV1 with TRBJ2-1, with 8 bases that match TRBD1. Germline lookup yields CDR1 NSQYPW and CDR2 LRSPGD (reference sequence). This CDR3 is built from 16 residues. V trimming: 3 bases; J trimming: 0 bases; junction bases outside the gene matches: 4. The chain's CDR3 is CTCSARTGRNYAEQFF. CDR3 DNA (partial): TGCACCTGCAGTGCCCGGACAGGGCGTAACTATGCT.

By share of the sample, this clone is medium-sized. Here the gene names and germline are mouse. The CDR3 end is not reached by the read, which stops 4 residues before it; the germline J gene fills it in. J is TRBJ2-3 and V is TRBV17; 9 bases align to TRBD1. This CDR3 region has 16 residues. V trimming: 1 base; J trimming: 1 base; junction bases outside the gene matches: 3. Germline CDR1 is MNHDT and CDR2 is YYDKIL. The covered CDR3 bases are TGTGCTAGCAGTAGAGGGACAGGGGCCCGTGCAGAA. Translating gives CASSRGTGARAE. The entire CDR3 is CASSRGTGARAETLYF.

This clone was counted at least ten times. These gene names are mouse names. The read gets to within 4 residues of the CDR3 end, and the germline J gene fills in the rest. The V and J genes are TRBV1 and TRBJ2-7, with D possibly TRBD2 on 7 matching bases. The germline V gene has CDR1 NSQYPW and CDR2 LRSPGD (reference sequence). V lost 1 base and J 3 bases, leaving 10 bases between the germline ends. The CDR3 sequence is 14 residues long. Partial CDR3 DNA: TGCACCTGCAGTGCAGGAGGGGGGGACTAT. Translation gives CTCSAGGGDY. The complete CDR3 sequence is CTCSAGGGDYEQYF.